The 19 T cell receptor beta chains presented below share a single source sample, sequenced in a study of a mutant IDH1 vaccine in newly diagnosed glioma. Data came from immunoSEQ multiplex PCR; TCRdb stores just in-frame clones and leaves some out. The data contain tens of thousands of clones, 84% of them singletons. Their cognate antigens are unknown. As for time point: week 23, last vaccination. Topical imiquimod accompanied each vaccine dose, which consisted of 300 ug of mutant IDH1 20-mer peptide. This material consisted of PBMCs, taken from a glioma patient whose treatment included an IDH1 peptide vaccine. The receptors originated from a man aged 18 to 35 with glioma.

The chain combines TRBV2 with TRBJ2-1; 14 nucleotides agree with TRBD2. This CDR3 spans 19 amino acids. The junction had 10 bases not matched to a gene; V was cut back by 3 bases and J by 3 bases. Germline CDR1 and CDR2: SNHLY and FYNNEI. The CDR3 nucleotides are TGTGCCAGCAGTGACCCCGGGACTAGCGGGAGTACCTACTACAATGAGCAGTTCTTC. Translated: CASSDPGTSGSTYYNEQFF.

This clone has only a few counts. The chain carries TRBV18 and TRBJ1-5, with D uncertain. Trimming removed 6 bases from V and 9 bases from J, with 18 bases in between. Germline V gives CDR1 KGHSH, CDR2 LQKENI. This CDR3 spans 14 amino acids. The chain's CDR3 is CASSPSTGIAPQHF. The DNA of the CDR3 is TGTGCCAGCTCCCCCTCGACGGGAATTGCGCCCCAGCATTTT.

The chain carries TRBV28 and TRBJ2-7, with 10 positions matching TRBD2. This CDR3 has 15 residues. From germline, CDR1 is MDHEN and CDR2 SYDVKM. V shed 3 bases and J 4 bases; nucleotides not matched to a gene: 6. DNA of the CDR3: TGTGCCAGCAGTTTCATGGGACTAGCGATTTACGAGCAGTACTTC. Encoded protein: CASSFMGLAIYEQYF.

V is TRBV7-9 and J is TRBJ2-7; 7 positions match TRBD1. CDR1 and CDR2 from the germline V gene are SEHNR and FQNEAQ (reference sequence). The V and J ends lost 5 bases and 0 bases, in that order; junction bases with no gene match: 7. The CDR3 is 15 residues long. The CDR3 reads CASSPLAGGSYEQYF. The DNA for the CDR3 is TGTGCCAGCAGCCCGTTAGCAGGGGGCTCCTACGAGCAGTACTTC.

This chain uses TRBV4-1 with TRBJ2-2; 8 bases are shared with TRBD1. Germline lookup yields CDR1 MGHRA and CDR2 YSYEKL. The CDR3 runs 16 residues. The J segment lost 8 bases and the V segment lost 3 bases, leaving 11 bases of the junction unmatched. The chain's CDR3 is CASSQGRTGIRGELFF. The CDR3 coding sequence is TGCGCCAGCAGCCAGGGGAGGACAGGGATCAGAGGGGAGCTGTTTTTT.

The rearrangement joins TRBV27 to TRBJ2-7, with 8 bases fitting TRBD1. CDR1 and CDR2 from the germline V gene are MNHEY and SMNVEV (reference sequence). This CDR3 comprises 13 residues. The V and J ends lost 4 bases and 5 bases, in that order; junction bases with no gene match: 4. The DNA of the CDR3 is TGTGCCAGCAGTTCTACGGACAGGGACGAGCAGTACTTC. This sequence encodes CASSSTDRDEQYF.

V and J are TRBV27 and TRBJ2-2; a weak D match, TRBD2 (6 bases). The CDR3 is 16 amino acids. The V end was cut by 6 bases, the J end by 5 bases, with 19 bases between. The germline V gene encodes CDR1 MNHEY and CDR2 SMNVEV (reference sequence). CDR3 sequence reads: CASRRGGVFGTGELFF. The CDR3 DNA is TGTGCCAGCAGAAGAGGAGGGGTGTTTGGGACCGGGGAGCTGTTTTTT.

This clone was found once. The CDR3 region has the DNA TGTGCCAGCAGTGGGTTCGGGTTGGGATACGAGCAGTACTTC. Amino acid sequence: CASSGFGLGYEQYF. The chain links TRBV25-1 to TRBJ2-7; D not certain. V was cut by 4 bases and J by 4 bases, with 14 bases left in between. Germline assignment: CDR1 MGHDK and CDR2 SYGVNS. The CDR3 loop spans 14 amino acids.

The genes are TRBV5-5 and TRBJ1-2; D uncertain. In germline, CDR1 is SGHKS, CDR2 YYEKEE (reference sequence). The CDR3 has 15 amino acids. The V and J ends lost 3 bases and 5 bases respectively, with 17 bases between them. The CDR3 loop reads CASSWTGVYSYGYTF. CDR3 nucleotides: TGTGCCAGCAGCTGGACTGGGGTTTACTCTTATGGCTACACCTTC. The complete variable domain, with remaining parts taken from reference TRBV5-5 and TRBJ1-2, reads DAGVTQSPTHLIKTRGQQVTLRCSPISGHKSVSWYQQVLGQGPQFIFQYYEKEERGRGNFPDRFSARQFPNYSSELNVNALLLGDSALYLCASSWTGVYSYGYTFGSGTRLTVV.

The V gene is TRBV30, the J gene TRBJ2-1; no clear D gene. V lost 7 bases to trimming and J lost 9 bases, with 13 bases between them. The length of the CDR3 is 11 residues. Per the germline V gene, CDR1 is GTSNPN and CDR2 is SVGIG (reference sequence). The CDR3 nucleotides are TGTGCCTACCTGGTGGGTGTTGAGCAGTTCTTC. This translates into CAYLVGVEQFF.

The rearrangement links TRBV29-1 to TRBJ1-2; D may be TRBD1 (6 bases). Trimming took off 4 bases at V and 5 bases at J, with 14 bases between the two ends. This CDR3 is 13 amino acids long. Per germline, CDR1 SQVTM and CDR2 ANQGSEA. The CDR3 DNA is TGCAGCGTTGGAGCAGGGGAAGGGTATGGCTACACCTTC. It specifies CSVGAGEGYGYTF. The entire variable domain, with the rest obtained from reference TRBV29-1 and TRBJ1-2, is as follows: SAVISQKPSRDICQRGTSLTIQCQVDSQVTMMFWYRQQPGQSLTLIATANQGSEATYESGFVIDKFPISRPNLTFSTLTVSNMSPEDSSIYLCSVGAGEGYGYTFGSGTRLTVV.

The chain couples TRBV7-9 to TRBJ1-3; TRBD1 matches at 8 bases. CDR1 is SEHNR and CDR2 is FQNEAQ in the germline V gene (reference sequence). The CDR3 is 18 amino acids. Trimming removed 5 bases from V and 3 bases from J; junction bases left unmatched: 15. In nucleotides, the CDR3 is TGTGCCAGCAGCCCGCGGGACAGGCACAATTCCGTTGGAAACACCATATATTTT. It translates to CASSPRDRHNSVGNTIYF.

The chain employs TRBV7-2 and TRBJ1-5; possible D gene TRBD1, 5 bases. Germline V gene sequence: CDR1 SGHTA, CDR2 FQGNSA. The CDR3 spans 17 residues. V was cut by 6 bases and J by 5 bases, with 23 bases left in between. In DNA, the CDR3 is TGTGCCAGCAGGCCTTCATCGGGGGGACGGTTTGATCAGCCCCAGCATTTT. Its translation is CASRPSSGGRFDQPQHF. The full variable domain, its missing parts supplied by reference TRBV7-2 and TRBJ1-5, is GAGVSQSPSNKVTEKGKDVELRCDPISGHTALYWYRQSLGQGLEFLIYFQGNSAPDKSGLPSDRFSAERTGGSVSTLTIQRTQQEDSAVYLCASRPSSGGRFDQPQHFGDGTRLSIL.

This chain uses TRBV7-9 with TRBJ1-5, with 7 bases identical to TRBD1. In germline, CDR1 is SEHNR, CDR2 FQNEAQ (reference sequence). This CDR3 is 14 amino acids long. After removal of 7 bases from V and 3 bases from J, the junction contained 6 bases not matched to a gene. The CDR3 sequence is CASTDDRANQPQHF. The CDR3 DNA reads TGTGCCAGCACCGACGACAGGGCCAATCAGCCCCAGCATTTT.

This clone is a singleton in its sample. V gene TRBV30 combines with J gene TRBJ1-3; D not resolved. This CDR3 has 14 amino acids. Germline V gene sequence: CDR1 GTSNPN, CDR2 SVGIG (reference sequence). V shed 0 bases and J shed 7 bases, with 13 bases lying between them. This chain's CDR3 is CAWSVPRQGNTIYF. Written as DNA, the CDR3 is TGTGCCTGGAGTGTACCCCGCCAAGGGAACACCATATATTTT. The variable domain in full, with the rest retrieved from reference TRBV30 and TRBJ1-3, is SQTIHQWPATLVQPVGSPLSLECTVEGTSNPNLYWYRQAAGRGLQLLFYSVGIGQISSEVPQNLSASRPQDRQFILSSKKLLLSDSGFYLCAWSVPRQGNTIYFGEGSWLTVV.

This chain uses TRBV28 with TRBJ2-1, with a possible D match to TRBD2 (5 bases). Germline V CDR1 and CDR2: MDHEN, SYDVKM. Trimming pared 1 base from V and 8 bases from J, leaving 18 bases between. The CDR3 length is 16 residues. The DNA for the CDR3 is TGTGCCAGCAGTTTATCCCCCTTAGCTAGCCGGTATGAGCAGTTCTTC. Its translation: CASSLSPLASRYEQFF.

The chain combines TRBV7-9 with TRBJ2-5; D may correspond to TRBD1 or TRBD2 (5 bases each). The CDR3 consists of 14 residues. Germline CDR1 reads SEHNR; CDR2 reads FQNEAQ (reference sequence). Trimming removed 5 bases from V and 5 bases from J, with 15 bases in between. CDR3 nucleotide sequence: TGTGCCAGCAGCGCTGGGGCTGGCGGGGAGACCCAGTACTTC. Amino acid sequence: CASSAGAGGETQYF. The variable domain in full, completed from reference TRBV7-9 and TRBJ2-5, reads DTGVSQNPRHKITKRGQNVTFRCDPISEHNRLYWYRQTLGQGPEFLTYFQNEAQLEKSRLLSDRFSAERPKGSFSTLEIQRTEQGDSAMYLCASSAGAGGETQYFGPGTRLLVL.

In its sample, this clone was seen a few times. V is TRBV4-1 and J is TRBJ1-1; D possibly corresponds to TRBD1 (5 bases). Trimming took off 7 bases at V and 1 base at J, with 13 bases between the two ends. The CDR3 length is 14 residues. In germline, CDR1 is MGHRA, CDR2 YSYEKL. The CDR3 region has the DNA TGCGCCAGCACGTCTCAGGGAGCGAACACTGAAGCTTTCTTT. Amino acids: CASTSQGANTEAFF.

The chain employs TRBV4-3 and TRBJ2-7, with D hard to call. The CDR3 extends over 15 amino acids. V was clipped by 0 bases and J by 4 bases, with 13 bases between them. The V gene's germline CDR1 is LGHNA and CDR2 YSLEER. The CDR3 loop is CASSQDRAGLYEQYF. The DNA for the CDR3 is TGCGCCAGCAGCCAAGATCGGGCCGGCTTATACGAGCAGTACTTC.